Sequencing of this T cell receptor (beta chain) was carried out in a study of blood T cell repertoires in COVID-19. On the study more broadly: Acute and convalescent COVID-19 samples came from the United States, Italy and Spain.

V was trimmed by 1 base and J by 3 bases, leaving 11 bases between them. Germline CDR1 is SGHDT and CDR2 is YYEEEE. The CDR3 covers 14 residues. The repertoire was sequenced with immunoSEQ multiplex PCR; TCRdb's copy has only in-frame clones and lacks some. The sample records 250,000 to 350,000 clones, 87% being singletons. The study drew participants aged about 18 to 89 years from roughly 25 US areas. Donors in Cohort 3 who had recovered were those with two negative PCRs, healthcare professional clearance, or resolution of their symptoms. The clonotype comes from a woman aged 40-49 years who had recovered from COVID-19. The chain has TRBV5-6 and TRBJ2-7, with D tentatively TRBD1 (8 bases). The sequenced material came from PBMCs or T cells enriched from blood (not recorded which). The CDR3 region has the DNA TGTGCCAGCAGCTTGACAGGGGGGGTCTACGAGCAGTACTTC. Translating gives CASSLTGGVYEQYF.